The present TCR beta chain was sequenced within a study of control samples from healthy donors and cancer patients. This clone has just a few counts. Profiled with immunoSEQ multiplex PCR; TCRdb holds only in-frame clones, not every one. In the table there are approximately 110,000 clones, about four fifths of which are singletons. This clonotype was sampled from a woman aged 50 to 60 in good health. The sample comprised blood.

The CDR3 sequence: CASSIDSTFYSGANVLTF. Here the CDR3 DNA reads TGTGCCAGCAGCATAGACAGCACCTTCTACTCTGGGGCCAACGTCCTGACTTTC. J is TRBJ2-6 and V is TRBV7-6; TRBD1 is a possible D gene (5 bases). The CDR3 has 18 residues. V shed 5 bases and J shed 0 bases, with 17 bases lying between them. The germline V gene encodes CDR1 SGHVS and CDR2 FNYEAQ.